The subject of this entry is one T cell receptor beta chain. This record belongs to a study of blood T cell repertoires in COVID-19. Overall study: Acute and convalescent COVID-19 specimens originated in the United States, Italy and Spain. PBMCs, B-cell-depleted T cells, or T cells provided the cDNA or gDNA that made up the material.

Original data processing: Amplification with reference gene primers provided the estimates of nucleated cell counts. Using immunoSEQ multiplex PCR, the repertoire was profiled, and TCRdb retains in-frame clones only, with some absent. Clone size and V and J calls were adopted from that table, with D and trimming inferred from the DNA. Here the sample spans 62,000 or so clones, 86% being singletons. Germline V lookup: CDR1 MGHRA, CDR2 YSYEKL. The CDR3 is 13 amino acids. Between the trimmed V and J ends, which lost 4 bases and 1 base, there was a span of 8 bases. The chain joins TRBV4-1 to TRBJ2-7; a weak D match, TRBD2 (6 bases). Sequenced material: peripheral blood. This clonotype was obtained from a woman aged 60-75 years with acute or convalescent COVID-19. The CDR3 here is CASSPGLSYEQYF. The DNA of the CDR3 is TGCGCCAGCAGCCCGGGACTGTCCTACGAGCAGTACTTC.